This TCR beta chain was obtained from a study of patients and donors after allogeneic stem cell transplantation. TCRdb itself ran the RT-PCR reads through MiXCR, one entry per CDR3 protein. The sample has 150,000 to 200,000 distinct CDR3 sequences; more than 35% are singletons. Germline CDR1 and CDR2: SGHNT and YENEEA. CDR3 length: 13 residues. Trimming cost V 2 bases and J 5 bases, with 9 bases left between them. This receptor was taken from a human donor who was either an allogeneic HSCT recipient or a stem cell or donor lymphocyte infusion donor (not recorded which). It is not recorded whose cells these are; they may come from a transplant donor. The chain combines TRBV11-3 with TRBJ2-5; unclear D gene. Sequenced sample: blood, either unsorted or a sorted T cell fraction (not recorded which). The DNA for the CDR3 is TGTGCCAGCAGCTTACGAAATCGTGAGACCCAGTACTTC. It encodes CASSLRNRETQYF.